The 5 T cell receptor beta chains reported below all come from one sample, sequenced in a study of cytomegalovirus exposure and HLA in healthy donors. The PCR used 60 Vbeta and 13 Jbeta primers. Generated by immunoSEQ multiplex PCR, the TCRdb table keeps only in-frame clones and is missing some. The sample records 170,000 or so clones, just over 75% being singletons. Specimen: PBMCs. The source of these receptors is a woman between 55 and 75 years old in good health and CMV-seropositive.

The genes are TRBV5-4 and TRBJ2-1; D possibly corresponds to TRBD2 (5 bases). CDR1 SGHNT and CDR2 YYREEE come from the germline V gene (reference sequence). CDR3 length: 17 amino acids. Deletions cut 4 bases from V and 0 bases from J, with 17 bases between. The CDR3 region has the DNA TGTGCCAGCAGCATTTCCGGGGAACCGAGCTCCTACAATGAGCAGTTCTTC. Translated: CASSISGEPSSYNEQFF.

The chain couples TRBV19 to TRBJ1-5; no reliable D call. CDR3 size: 15 residues. Germline CDR1 LNHDA, CDR2 SQIVND (reference sequence). V was shortened by 3 bases and J by 2 bases, with 11 bases between the two germline ends. The CDR3 DNA reads TGTGCCAGTAGTATTGAGATGGGCGGCAATCAGCCCCAGCATTTT. Amino acids: CASSIEMGGNQPQHF.

This clone came up a few times. This chain uses TRBV9 with TRBJ1-3, with D possibly matching TRBD1 (5 bases). CDR1 is SGDLS and CDR2 is YYNGEE in the germline V gene. The V end lost 3 bases, the J end lost 9 bases, and 16 bases lay between the germline ends. The CDR3 is made up of 14 amino acids. CDR3 in DNA: TGTGCCAGCAGCGCCCCCGGGGGTACTGGCACCATATATTTT. Protein sequence: CASSAPGGTGTIYF.

This chain links TRBV11-2 with TRBJ1-1; D is possibly TRBD1 (5 bases). Germline V gene data show CDR1 as SGHAT and CDR2 as FQNNGV. V lost 1 base to trimming and J lost 7 bases, with 10 bases between them. The CDR3 has 13 residues. The DNA of the CDR3 is TGTGCCAGCAGCTTAGTCAGGGATCTTGAAGCTTTCTTT. Encoded protein: CASSLVRDLEAFF.

The J gene is TRBJ2-2, the V gene TRBV7-8; 9 bases line up with TRBD2. This CDR3 comprises 17 residues. Losses at the gene ends were 5 bases for V and 6 bases for J; bases not matched to a gene: 13. CDR1 SGHVS and CDR2 FQNEAQ come from the germline V gene. CDR3 nucleotides: TGTGCCAGCAGCCCCAGGAGCGGGAGGTTCTATCCCGGGGAGCTGTTTTTT. Its translation is CASSPRSGRFYPGELFF.